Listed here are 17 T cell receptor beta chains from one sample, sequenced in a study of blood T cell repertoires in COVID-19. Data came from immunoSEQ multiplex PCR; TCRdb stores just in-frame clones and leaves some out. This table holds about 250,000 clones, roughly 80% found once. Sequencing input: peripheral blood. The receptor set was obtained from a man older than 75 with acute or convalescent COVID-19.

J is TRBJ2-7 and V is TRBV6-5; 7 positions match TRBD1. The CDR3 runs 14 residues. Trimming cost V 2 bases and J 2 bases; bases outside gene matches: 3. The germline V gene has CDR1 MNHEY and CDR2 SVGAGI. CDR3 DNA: TGTGCCAGCAGTTACGCGCAGGGGGCCTACGAGCAGTACTTC. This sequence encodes CASSYAQGAYEQYF.

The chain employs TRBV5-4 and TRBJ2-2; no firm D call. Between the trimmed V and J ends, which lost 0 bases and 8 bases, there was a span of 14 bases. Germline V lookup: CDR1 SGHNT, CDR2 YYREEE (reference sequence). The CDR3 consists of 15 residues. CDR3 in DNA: TGTGCCAGCAGCTTGGCCGGAACGCAGACTGGGGAGCTGTTTTTT. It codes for CASSLAGTQTGELFF.

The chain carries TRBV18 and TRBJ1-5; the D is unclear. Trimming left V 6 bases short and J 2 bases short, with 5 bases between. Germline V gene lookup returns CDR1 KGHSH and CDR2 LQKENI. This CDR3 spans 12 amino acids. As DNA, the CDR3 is TGTGCCAGCTCTACGGGCAATCAGCCCCAGCATTTT. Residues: CASSTGNQPQHF.

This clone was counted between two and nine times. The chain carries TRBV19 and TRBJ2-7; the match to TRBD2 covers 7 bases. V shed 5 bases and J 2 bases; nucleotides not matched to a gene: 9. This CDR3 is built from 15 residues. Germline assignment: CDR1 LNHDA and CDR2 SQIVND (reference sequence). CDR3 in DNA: TGTGCCAGTAGTGGCGCGGGAGCTATCCCCTACGAGCAGTACTTC. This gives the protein CASSGAGAIPYEQYF. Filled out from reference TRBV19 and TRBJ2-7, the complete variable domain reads DGGITQSPKYLFRKEGQNVTLSCEQNLNHDAMYWYRQDPGQGLRLIYYSQIVNDFQKGDIAEGYSVSREKKESFPLTVTSAQKNPTAFYLCASSGAGAIPYEQYFGPGTRLTVT.

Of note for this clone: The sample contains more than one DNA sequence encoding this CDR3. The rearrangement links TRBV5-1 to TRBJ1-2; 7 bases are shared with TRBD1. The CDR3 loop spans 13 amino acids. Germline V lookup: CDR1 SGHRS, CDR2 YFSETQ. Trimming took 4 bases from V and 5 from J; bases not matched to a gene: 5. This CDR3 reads CASSPAGGYGYTF. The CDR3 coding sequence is TGCGCCAGCAGCCCCGCAGGGGGGTATGGCTACACCTTC.

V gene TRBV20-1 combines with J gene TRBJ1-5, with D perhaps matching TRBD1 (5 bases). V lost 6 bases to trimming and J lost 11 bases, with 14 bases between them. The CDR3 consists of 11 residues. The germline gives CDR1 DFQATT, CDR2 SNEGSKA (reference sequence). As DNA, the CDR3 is TGCAGTGCGGGGGGTGAGGGAACCCAGCATTTT. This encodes CSAGGEGTQHF.

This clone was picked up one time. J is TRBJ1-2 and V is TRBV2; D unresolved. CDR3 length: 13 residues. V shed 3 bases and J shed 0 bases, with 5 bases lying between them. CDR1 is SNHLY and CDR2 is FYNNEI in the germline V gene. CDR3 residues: CASSEEANYGYTF. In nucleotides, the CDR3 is TGTGCCAGCAGTGAGGAGGCTAACTATGGCTACACCTTC.

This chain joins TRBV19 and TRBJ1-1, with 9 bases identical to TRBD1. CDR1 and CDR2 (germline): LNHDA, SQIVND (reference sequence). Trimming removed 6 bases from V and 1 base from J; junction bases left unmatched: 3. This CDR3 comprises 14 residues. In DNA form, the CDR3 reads TGTGCCAGTAGCTCGGACAGGGGGAACACTGAAGCTTTCTTT. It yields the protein CASSSDRGNTEAFF.

In nucleotides, the CDR3 is TGTGCCAGCAGCTTGACTAGCGGGAAAGGTGAGCAGTTCTTC. Its protein product is CASSLTSGKGEQFF. The chain combines TRBV11-2 with TRBJ2-1, with 11 positions matching TRBD2. The V gene end was trimmed by 3 bases and the J gene end by 9 bases; junction bases not matched to a gene: 4. In germline, CDR1 is SGHAT, CDR2 FQNNGV. The CDR3 has 14 residues.

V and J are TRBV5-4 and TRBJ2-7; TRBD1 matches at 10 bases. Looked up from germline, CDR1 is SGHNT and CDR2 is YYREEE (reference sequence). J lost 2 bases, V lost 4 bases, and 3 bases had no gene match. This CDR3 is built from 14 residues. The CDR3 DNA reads TGTGCCAGCAGCGTGGACAGGGGGACCTACGAGCAGTACTTC. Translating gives CASSVDRGTYEQYF.

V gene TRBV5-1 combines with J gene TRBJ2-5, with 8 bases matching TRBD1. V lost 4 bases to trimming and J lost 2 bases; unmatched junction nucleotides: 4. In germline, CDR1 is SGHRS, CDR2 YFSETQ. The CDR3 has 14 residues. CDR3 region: CASSPRTGQETQYF. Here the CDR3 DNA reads TGCGCCAGCAGCCCTCGGACAGGGCAAGAGACCCAGTACTTC.

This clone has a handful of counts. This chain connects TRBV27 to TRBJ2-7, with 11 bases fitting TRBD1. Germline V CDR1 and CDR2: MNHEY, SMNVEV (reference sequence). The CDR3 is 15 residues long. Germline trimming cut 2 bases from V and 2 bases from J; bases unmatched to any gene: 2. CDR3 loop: CASSLKGQGAYEQYF. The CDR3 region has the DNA TGTGCCAGCAGTTTAAAGGGACAGGGGGCCTACGAGCAGTACTTC.

The CDR3 coding sequence is TGTGCCAGCAGCTTGGGCGCACAGGGGTGGGGAAGTGGCTACACCTTC. Translated: CASSLGAQGWGSGYTF. The chain employs TRBV7-6 and TRBJ1-2; the match to TRBD1 covers 7 bases. This CDR3 has 16 amino acids. Germline CDR1 reads SGHVS; CDR2 reads FNYEAQ. V shed 3 bases, J shed 7 bases, and the junction held 14 bases outside the gene matches.

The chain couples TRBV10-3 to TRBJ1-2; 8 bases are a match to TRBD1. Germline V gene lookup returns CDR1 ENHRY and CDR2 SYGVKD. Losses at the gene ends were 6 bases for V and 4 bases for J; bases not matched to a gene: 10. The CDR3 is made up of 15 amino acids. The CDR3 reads CAIRDRATTPYGYTF. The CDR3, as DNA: TGTGCCATCAGGGACAGGGCAACTACTCCCTATGGCTACACCTTC.

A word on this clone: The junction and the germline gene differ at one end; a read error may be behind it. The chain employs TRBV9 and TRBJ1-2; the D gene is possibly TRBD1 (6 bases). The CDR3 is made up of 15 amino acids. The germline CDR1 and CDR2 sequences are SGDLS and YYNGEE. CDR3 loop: CASSVYGQQNYGYTF. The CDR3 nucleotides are TGTGCCAGCAGCGTTTACGGACAGCAAAACTATGGCTATACCTTC.

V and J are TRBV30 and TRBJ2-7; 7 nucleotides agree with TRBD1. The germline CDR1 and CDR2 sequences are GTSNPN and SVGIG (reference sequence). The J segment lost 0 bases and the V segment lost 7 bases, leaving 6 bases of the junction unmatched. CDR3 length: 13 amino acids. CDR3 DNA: TGTGCCTTACTCCGGGACAGCTCCTACGAGCAGTACTTC. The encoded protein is CALLRDSSYEQYF.

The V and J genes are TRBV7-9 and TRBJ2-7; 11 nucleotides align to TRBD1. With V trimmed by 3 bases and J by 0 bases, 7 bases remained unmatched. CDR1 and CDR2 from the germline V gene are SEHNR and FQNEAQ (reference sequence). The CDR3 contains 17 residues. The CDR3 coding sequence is TGTGCCAGCAGCTTGGGGACAGGGGGGTTGAGCTCCTACGAGCAGTACTTC. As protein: CASSLGTGGLSSYEQYF.